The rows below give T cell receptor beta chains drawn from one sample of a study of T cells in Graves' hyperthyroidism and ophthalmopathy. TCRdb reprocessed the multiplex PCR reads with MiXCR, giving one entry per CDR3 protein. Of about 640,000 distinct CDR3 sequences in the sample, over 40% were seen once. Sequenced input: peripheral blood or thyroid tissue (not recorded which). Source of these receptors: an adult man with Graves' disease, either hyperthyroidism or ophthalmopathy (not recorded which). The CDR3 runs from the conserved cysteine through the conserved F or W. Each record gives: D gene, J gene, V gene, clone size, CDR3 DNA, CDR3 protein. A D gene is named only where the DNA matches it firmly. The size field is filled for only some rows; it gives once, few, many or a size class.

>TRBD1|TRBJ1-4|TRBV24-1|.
TGTGCCAGCCACAGGGGGACTGCAACTAATGAAAAACTGTTTTTT
CASHRGTATNEKLFF
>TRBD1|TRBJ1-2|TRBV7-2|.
TGTGCCAGCAGCCAAGATGGAGGGGGCGGTGGCTACACCTTC
CASSQDGGGGGYTF
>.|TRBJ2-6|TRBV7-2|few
TGTGCCAGCAGCTTAGGCCTGACTTTC
CASSLGLTF
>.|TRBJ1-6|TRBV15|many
TGTGCCACCAGCAGAGATCCCAGGGGTGGTTCACCCCTCCACTTT
CATSRDPRGGSPLHF
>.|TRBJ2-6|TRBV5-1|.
TGCGCCAGCAGCTTGCTGACGGGACTTGGCTCTGGGGCCGACGTCCTGACTTTC
CASSLLTGLGSGADVLTF
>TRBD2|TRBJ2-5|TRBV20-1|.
TGCAGTGCTTTTAGCGGGAATGGGGAGACCCAGTACTTC
CSAFSGNGETQYF
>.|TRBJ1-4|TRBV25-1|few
TGTGCCAGCAGCGGTGGCGAGGGCGTGGAAAAACTGTTTTTT
CASSGGEGVEKLFF
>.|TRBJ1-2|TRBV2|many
TGTGCCAGCAGTGCATCGCTTGGCTACACCTTC
CASSASLGYTF
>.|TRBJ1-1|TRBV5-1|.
TGCGCCAGCAGCTTCCTTGGGGACGGCACTGAAGCTTTCTTT
CASSFLGDGTEAFF
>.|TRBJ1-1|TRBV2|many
TGTGCCAGCAGTGATCCAGCGGAGACTGAAGCTTTCTTT
CASSDPAETEAFF
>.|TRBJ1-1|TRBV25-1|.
TGTGCCAGCAGTCCGATCTCAGGGAGCACTGAAGCTTTCTTT
CASSPISGSTEAFF
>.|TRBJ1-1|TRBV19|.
TGTGCCAGTAGCGCGGCGGTGAACACTGAAGCTTTCTTT
CASSAAVNTEAFF
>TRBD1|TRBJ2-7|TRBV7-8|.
TGTGCCAGCAGCCCAAGGACAGGGGCGAATTACGAGCAGTACTTC
CASSPRTGANYEQYF
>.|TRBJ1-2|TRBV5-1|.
TGCGCCAGCAGCCCCGAACCCGCAGGGGATGGCTACACCTTC
CASSPEPAGDGYTF
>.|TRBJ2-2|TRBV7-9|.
TGTGCCAGCAGCCAAGTCCCCTCTAGCGAGATCGGGGAGCTGTTTTTT
CASSQVPSSEIGELFF
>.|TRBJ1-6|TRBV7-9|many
TGTGCCAGCAGCTTACCAGGGGCAAATTCACCCCTCCACTTT
CASSLPGANSPLHF
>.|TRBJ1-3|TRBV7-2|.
TGTGCCAGCAGCTCCATATATTTT
CASSSIYF
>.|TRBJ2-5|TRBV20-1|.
TGCAGTGCTTCTACCCCGACCACTAGCTTCGAGACCCAGTACTTC
CSASTPTTSFETQYF
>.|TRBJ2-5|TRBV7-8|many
TGTGCCAGCAGCTTAGGAGTCAGGGCAGAGACCCAGTACTTC
CASSLGVRAETQYF
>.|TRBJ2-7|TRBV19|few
TGTGCCAGTAAGAAAGTAGGGCTCAGCTCCTACGAGCAGTACTTC
CASKKVGLSSYEQYF
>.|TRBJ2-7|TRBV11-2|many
TGTGCCAGCAGCCGGGACGGGTACGAGCAGTACTTC
CASSRDGYEQYF
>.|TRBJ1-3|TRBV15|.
TGTGCCACCAGCAGAGGGAGGGGTCGGACCGATTTT
CATSRGRGRTDF
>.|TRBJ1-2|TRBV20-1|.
TGCAGTGCTGTGACCGGGGATGACTATGGCTACACCTTC
CSAVTGDDYGYTF
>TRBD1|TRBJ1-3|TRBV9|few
TGTGCCAGCAGCCCAACGGACAGGGGCGCTGGAAACACCATATATTTT
CASSPTDRGAGNTIYF